A selection of T cell receptor beta chains follows, all from one sample in a study of blood T cells in healthy people across ages. TCRdb re-called the 5' RACE reads with MiXCR, one entry per CDR3 protein. This table holds around 900,000 distinct CDR3 sequences, roughly 50% found once. Sample: blood. Receptors were obtained from a woman aged 55-69 years in good health. The CDR3 runs from the conserved cysteine through the conserved F or W. Each record gives: J gene, V gene, D gene, clone size, CDR3 protein, CDR3 DNA. The D gene is left open where the match is weak. Not every row has a clone size; where given, it reads once, few, many or a size class.

j_gene: TRBJ2-6
v_gene: TRBV7-3
d_gene: NA
abundance: NA
CDR3aa: CASSLVGGALSGANVLAF
CDR3nt: TGTGCCAGCAGCTTAGTTGGGGGAGCTCTCTCTGGGGCCAACGTCCTGGCTTTC

j_gene: TRBJ1-1
v_gene: TRBV7-2
d_gene: NA
abundance: NA
CDR3aa: CASSSAGRNTEAFF
CDR3nt: TGTGCCAGCAGCTCAGCTGGGAGAAACACTGAAGCTTTCTTT

j_gene: TRBJ2-7
v_gene: TRBV11-2
d_gene: NA
abundance: NA
CDR3aa: CASSFHPVGRSYEQYF
CDR3nt: TGTGCCAGCAGCTTTCACCCCGTGGGACGGAGCTACGAGCAGTACTTC

j_gene: TRBJ2-5
v_gene: TRBV20-1
d_gene: NA
abundance: NA
CDR3aa: CCARDRRRGETQYF
CDR3nt: TGCTGTGCTAGAGACCGACGACGCGGTGAGACCCAGTACTTC

j_gene: TRBJ2-7
v_gene: TRBV28
d_gene: TRBD2
abundance: few
CDR3aa: CASSLFREVPYEQYF
CDR3nt: TGTGCCAGCAGTTTATTCCGGGAGGTTCCCTACGAGCAGTACTTC

j_gene: TRBJ2-7
v_gene: TRBV12-3/TRBV12-4
d_gene: NA
abundance: NA
CDR3aa: CASRLDKMSDEQYF
CDR3nt: TGTGCCAGCAGACTAGACAAGATGAGCGACGAGCAGTACTTC

j_gene: TRBJ2-3
v_gene: TRBV29-1
d_gene: NA
abundance: NA
CDR3aa: CSVDPGATDTQYF
CDR3nt: TGCAGCGTTGATCCGGGAGCTACAGATACGCAGTATTTT

j_gene: TRBJ2-7
v_gene: TRBV7-9
d_gene: TRBD2
abundance: NA
CDR3aa: CASTMGEGRHEQYF
CDR3nt: TGTGCCAGCACCATGGGGGAGGGTCGGCACGAGCAGTACTTC

j_gene: TRBJ2-5
v_gene: TRBV5-1
d_gene: NA
abundance: few
CDR3aa: CASSTTDFETQYF
CDR3nt: TGCGCCAGCAGCACAACAGACTTTGAGACCCAGTACTTC

j_gene: TRBJ2-7
v_gene: TRBV10-2
d_gene: TRBD2
abundance: once
CDR3aa: CASKTGTSNAYEQYF
CDR3nt: TGCGCCAGCAAAACCGGGACTAGTAACGCCTACGAGCAGTACTTC

j_gene: TRBJ2-3
v_gene: TRBV12-3/TRBV12-4
d_gene: TRBD2
abundance: NA
CDR3aa: CASSRQTSGSADTQYF
CDR3nt: TGTGCCAGCAGTAGGCAGACTAGCGGGAGCGCAGATACGCAGTATTTT

j_gene: TRBJ2-3
v_gene: TRBV27
d_gene: TRBD2
abundance: NA
CDR3aa: CASSPEFRFTSGRRTDTQYF
CDR3nt: TGTGCCAGCAGCCCAGAGTTTCGGTTTACTAGCGGGAGGAGGACAGATACGCAGTATTTT

j_gene: TRBJ2-7
v_gene: TRBV3-1
d_gene: NA
abundance: NA
CDR3aa: CASSQRRGATYEQYF
CDR3nt: TGTGCCAGCAGCCAACGGAGGGGCGCGACCTACGAGCAGTACTTC

j_gene: TRBJ2-3
v_gene: TRBV5-1
d_gene: NA
abundance: few
CDR3aa: CASSAGTTSTDTQYF
CDR3nt: TGCGCCAGCAGCGCCGGGACCACGAGCACAGATACGCAGTATTTT

j_gene: TRBJ2-3
v_gene: TRBV6-2/TRBV6-3
d_gene: TRBD1
abundance: few
CDR3aa: CASSDRGLADTQYF
CDR3nt: TGTGCCAGCAGTGACAGGGGGCTGGCGGATACGCAGTATTTT

j_gene: TRBJ2-5
v_gene: TRBV18
d_gene: NA
abundance: NA
CDR3aa: CASSPTNLAGRETQYF
CDR3nt: TGTGCCAGCTCACCTACGAATCTTGCAGGGCGAGAGACCCAGTACTTC

j_gene: TRBJ2-1
v_gene: TRBV5-6
d_gene: TRBD2
abundance: NA
CDR3aa: CASSRWTSGSSYNEQFF
CDR3nt: TGTGCCAGCAGCAGATGGACTAGCGGGAGCTCCTACAATGAGCAGTTCTTC

j_gene: TRBJ2-7
v_gene: TRBV2
d_gene: TRBD1
abundance: NA
CDR3aa: CASSGDRVGYEQYF
CDR3nt: TGTGCCAGCAGCGGGGACAGGGTAGGGTACGAGCAGTACTTC

j_gene: TRBJ2-5
v_gene: TRBV7-9
d_gene: NA
abundance: few
CDR3aa: CASSASEGRRETQYF
CDR3nt: TGTGCCAGCAGCGCATCAGAGGGGCGGAGGGAGACCCAGTATTTC

j_gene: TRBJ1-6
v_gene: TRBV20-1
d_gene: NA
abundance: few
CDR3aa: CSARSAGAPSYNSPLHF
CDR3nt: TGCAGTGCTCGATCCGCCGGGGCGCCGTCCTATAATTCACCCCTCCACTTT

j_gene: TRBJ2-3
v_gene: TRBV20-1
d_gene: NA
abundance: NA
CDR3aa: CSARDGRRDITDTQYF
CDR3nt: TGCAGTGCTAGAGATGGACGGCGGGACATCACAGATACGCAGTATTTT

j_gene: TRBJ2-7
v_gene: TRBV28
d_gene: NA
abundance: NA
CDR3aa: CASSLPAPIVYEQYF
CDR3nt: TGTGCCAGCAGTTTACCGGCCCCGATTGTCTACGAGCAGTACTTC

j_gene: TRBJ2-3
v_gene: TRBV6-6
d_gene: TRBD2
abundance: few
CDR3aa: CASSYSAGAQDTQYF
CDR3nt: TGTGCCAGCAGTTACTCCGCGGGAGCTCAAGATACGCAGTATTTT

j_gene: TRBJ2-3
v_gene: TRBV12-3/TRBV12-4
d_gene: NA
abundance: NA
CDR3aa: CASSFTADTQYF
CDR3nt: TGTGCCAGCAGTTTCACGGCAGATACGCAGTATTTT

j_gene: TRBJ1-2
v_gene: TRBV27
d_gene: NA
abundance: NA
CDR3aa: CASSLQYSGTNILKWGYTF
CDR3nt: TGTGCCAGCAGTTTACAGTATTCTGGTACTAACATTTTGAAGTGGGGCTACACCTTC

j_gene: TRBJ2-7
v_gene: TRBV29-1
d_gene: NA
abundance: NA
CDR3aa: CSVAPQGSAEQYF
CDR3nt: TGCAGCGTTGCCCCCCAGGGGAGTGCCGAGCAGTACTTC